This TCR beta chain is drawn from a study of Graves' ophthalmopathy and Graves' hyperthyroidism. Background on the study: Peripheral blood sampling occurred at initial diagnosis, before any treatment.

Clinical symptoms, serum thyroxine, TRAb, thyroid ultrasound and orbital computed tomography determined diagnosis. Ten or more counts support this clonotype. Its antigen is not known. Study-wide findings and caveats: Detected in blood as well were most expanded thyroid clonotypes with frequency above 0.001.

Germline V gene sequence: CDR1 SGHVS, CDR2 FNYEAQ. This CDR3 region has 14 residues. V lost 11 bases and J 3 bases, leaving 19 bases between the germline ends. Amplified TCR beta CDR3 regions were obtained using RNA transcripts as template. In the first round, RT-PCR was carried out with HTBI primers, and a multiplex PCR formed the second round. One entry per CDR3 protein, called by TCRdb with MiXCR from the multiplex PCR reads. The sample yields roughly 160,000 distinct CDR3 sequences, 37% seen once. The sequence was obtained from a woman aged 40 to 55 with Graves' ophthalmopathy. The chain employs TRBV7-6 and TRBJ1-1; TRBD1 might be the D (5 bases). Material: peripheral blood. The CDR3, as DNA: TGTGCCTCGTCGGCCTCTTTGGGGGACACTGAAGCTTTCTTT. Its protein is CASSASLGDTEAFF. Looking up the rest from reference TRBV7-6 and TRBJ1-1 gives the full variable domain: GAGVSQSPRYKVTKRGQDVALRCDPISGHVSLYWYRQALGQGPEFLTYFNYEAQQDKSGLPNDRFSAERPEGSISTLTIQRTEQRDSAMYRCASSASLGDTEAFFGQGTRLTVV.